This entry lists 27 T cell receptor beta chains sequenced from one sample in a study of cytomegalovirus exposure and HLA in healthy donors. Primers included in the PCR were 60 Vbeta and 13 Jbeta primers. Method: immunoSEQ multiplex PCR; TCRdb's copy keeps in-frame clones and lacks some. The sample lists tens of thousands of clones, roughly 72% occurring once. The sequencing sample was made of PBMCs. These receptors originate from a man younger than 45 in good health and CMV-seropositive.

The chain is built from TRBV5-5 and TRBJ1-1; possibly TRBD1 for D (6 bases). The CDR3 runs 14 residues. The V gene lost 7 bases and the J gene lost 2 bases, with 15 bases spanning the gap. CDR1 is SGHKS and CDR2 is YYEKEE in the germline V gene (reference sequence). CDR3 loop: CASLGGAFNTEAFF. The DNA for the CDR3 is TGTGCCAGCTTGGGGGGGGCCTTTAACACTGAAGCTTTCTTT.

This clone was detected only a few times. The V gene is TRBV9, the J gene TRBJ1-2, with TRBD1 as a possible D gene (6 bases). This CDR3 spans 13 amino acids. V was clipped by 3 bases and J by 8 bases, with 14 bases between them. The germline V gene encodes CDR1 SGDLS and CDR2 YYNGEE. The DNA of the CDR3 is TGTGCCAGCAGCGCCGCAGGGGCGCGGGGCTACACCTTC. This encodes CASSAAGARGYTF.

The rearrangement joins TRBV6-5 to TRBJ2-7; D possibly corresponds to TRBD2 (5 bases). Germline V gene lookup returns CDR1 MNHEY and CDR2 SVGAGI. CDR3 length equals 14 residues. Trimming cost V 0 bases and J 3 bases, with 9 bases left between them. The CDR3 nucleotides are TGTGCCAGCAGTTACTCGCCTAGCAGCTACGAGCAGTACTTC. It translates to CASSYSPSSYEQYF.

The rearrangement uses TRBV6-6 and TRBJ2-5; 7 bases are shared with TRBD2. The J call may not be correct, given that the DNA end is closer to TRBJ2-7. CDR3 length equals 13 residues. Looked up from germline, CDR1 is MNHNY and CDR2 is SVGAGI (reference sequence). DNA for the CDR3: TGTGCCAGCAGTCCGACTAGCTACTACGAGCAGTACTTC. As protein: CASSPTSYYEQYF.

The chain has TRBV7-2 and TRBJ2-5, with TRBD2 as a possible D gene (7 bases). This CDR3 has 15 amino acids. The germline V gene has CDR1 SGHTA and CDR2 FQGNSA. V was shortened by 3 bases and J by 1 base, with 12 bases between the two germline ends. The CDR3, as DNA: TGTGCCAGCAGCTTGGTAGGGGGGGCCCAAGAGACCCAGTACTTC. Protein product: CASSLVGGAQETQYF.

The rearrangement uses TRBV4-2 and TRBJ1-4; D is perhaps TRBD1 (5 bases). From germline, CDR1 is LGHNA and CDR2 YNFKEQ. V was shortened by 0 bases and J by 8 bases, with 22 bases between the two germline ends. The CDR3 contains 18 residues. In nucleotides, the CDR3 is TGTGCCAGCAGCCAAGATACCCCCAGGTGGGGAGGGGAAGAAAAACTGTTTTTT. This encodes CASSQDTPRWGGEEKLFF.

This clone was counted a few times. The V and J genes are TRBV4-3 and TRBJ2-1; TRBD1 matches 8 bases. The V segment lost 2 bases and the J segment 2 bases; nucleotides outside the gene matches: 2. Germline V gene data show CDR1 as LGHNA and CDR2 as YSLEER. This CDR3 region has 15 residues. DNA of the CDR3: TGCGCCAGCAGCCAACTGACAGGGGCCTACAATGAGCAGTTCTTC. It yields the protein CASSQLTGAYNEQFF.

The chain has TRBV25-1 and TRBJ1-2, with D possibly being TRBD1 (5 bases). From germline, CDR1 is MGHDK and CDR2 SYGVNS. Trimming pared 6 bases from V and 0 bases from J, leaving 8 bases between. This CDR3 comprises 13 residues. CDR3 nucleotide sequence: TGTGCCAGCAGACCGACAGCTAACTATGGCTACACCTTC. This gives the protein CASRPTANYGYTF.

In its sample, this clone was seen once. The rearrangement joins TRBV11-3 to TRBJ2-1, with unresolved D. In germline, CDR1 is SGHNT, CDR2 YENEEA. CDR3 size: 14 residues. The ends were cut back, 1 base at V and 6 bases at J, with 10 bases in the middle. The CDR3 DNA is TGTGCCAGCAGCTTAGCGCGGAACACCAATGAGCAGTTCTTC. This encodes CASSLARNTNEQFF.

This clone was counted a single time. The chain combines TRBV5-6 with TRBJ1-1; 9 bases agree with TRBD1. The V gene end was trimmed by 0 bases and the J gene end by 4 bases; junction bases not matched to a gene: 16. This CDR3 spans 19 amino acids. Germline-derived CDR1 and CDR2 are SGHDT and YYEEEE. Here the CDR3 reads CASSLAGGFWDRDVTEAFF. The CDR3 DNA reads TGTGCCAGCAGCTTGGCCGGAGGGTTTTGGGACAGGGACGTCACTGAAGCTTTCTTT.

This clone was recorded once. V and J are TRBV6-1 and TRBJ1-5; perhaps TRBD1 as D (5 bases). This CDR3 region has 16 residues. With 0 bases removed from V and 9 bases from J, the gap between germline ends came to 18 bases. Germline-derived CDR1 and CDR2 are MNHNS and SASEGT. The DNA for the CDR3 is TGTGCCAGCAGTGAAGCGGGTATGGCGGGGGGACTGCCCCAGCATTTT. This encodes CASSEAGMAGGLPQHF.

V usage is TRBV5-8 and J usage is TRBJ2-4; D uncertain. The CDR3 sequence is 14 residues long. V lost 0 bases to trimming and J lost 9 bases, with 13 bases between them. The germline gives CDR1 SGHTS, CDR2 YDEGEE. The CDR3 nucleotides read TGTGCCAGCAGCTTGGACCAGGAAAGTAGCATTCAGTACTTC. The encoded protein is CASSLDQESSIQYF.

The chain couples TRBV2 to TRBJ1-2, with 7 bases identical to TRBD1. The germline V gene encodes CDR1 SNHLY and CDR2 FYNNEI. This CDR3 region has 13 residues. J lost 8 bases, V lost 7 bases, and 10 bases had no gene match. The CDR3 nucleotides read TGTGCCAGCAAAGACAGGGTCGAAGGAGGCTACACCTTC. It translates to CASKDRVEGGYTF.

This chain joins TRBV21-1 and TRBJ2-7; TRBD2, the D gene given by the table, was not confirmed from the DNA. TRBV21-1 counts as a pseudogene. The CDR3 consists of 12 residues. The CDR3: CASSKAPGLEYF. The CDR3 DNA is TGTGCCAGCAGCAAAGCCCCCGGGTTGGAGTACTTC.

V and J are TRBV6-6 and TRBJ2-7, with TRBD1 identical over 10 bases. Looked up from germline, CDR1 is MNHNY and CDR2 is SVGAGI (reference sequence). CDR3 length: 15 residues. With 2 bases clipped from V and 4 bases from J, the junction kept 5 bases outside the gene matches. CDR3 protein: CASSYAPGQGYEQYV. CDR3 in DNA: TGTGCCAGCAGTTACGCTCCGGGACAGGGGTACGAGCAGTACGTC.

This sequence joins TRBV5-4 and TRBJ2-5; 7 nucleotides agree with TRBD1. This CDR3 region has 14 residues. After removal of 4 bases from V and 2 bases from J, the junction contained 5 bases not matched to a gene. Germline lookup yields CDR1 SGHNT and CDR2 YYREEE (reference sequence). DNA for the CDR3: TGTGCCAGCAGCCCCCGGGACAGACAAGAGACCCAGTACTTC. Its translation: CASSPRDRQETQYF.

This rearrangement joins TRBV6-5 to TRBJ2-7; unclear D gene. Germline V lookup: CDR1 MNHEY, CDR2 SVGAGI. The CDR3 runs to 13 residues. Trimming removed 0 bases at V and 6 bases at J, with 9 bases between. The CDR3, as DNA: TGTGCCAGCAGTTACTCGTACAGCTCCGAGCAGTACTTC. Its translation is CASSYSYSSEQYF.

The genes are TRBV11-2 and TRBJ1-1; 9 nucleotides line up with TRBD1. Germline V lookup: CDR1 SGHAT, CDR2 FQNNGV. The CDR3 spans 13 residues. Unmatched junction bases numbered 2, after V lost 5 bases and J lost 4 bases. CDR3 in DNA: TGTGCCAGCAGCCAGACAGGGGGCACTGAAGCTTTCTTT. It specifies CASSQTGGTEAFF.

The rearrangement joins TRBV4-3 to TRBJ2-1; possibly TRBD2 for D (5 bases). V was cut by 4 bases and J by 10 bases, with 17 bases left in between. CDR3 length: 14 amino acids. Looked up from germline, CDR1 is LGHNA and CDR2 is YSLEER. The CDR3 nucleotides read TGCGCCAGCAGCCTACTTAAGAACACGGGGGAGCAGTTCTTC. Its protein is CASSLLKNTGEQFF.

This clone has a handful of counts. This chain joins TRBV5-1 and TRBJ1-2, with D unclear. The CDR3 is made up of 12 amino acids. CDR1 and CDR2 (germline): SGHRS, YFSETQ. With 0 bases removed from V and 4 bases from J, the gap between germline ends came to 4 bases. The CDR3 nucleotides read TGCGCCAGCAGCTTGGCCGGCTATGGCTACACCTTC. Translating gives CASSLAGYGYTF.

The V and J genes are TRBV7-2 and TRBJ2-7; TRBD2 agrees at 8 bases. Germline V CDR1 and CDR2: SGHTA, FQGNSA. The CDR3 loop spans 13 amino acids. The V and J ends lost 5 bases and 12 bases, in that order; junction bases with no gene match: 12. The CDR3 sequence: CASSPGTSRETYF. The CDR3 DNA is TGTGCCAGCAGCCCCGGGACTAGTAGGGAGACGTACTTC.

The CDR3 DNA reads as TGTGCCAGCAGTTCAGGCACCCGAGGGACTGAAGCTTTCTTT. Its translation is CASSSGTRGTEAFF. The chain carries TRBV6-5 and TRBJ1-1; no definite D call. The CDR3 is made up of 14 amino acids. V was trimmed by 4 bases and J by 5 bases, leaving 14 bases between them. Germline V gives CDR1 MNHEY, CDR2 SVGAGI.

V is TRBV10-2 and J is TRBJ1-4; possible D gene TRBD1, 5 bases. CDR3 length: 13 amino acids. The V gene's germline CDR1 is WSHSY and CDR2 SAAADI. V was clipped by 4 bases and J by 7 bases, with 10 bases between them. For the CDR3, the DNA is TGCGCCAGCAGTGTTCAGGGTGGTGAAAAACTGTTTTTT. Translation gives CASSVQGGEKLFF.

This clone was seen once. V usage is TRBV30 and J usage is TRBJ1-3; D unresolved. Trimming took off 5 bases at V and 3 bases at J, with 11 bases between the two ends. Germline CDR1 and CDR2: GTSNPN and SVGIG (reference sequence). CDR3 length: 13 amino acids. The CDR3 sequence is CAWGPWNGNTIYF. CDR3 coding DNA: TGTGCCTGGGGGCCATGGAATGGAAACACCATATATTTT.

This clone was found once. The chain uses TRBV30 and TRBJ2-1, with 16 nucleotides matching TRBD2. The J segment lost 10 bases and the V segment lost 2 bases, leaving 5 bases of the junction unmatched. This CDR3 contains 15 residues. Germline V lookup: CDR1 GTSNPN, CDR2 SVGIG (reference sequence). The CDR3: CAWSLGLAGGGEQFF. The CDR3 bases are TGTGCCTGGAGTTTGGGACTAGCGGGAGGGGGGGAGCAGTTCTTC.

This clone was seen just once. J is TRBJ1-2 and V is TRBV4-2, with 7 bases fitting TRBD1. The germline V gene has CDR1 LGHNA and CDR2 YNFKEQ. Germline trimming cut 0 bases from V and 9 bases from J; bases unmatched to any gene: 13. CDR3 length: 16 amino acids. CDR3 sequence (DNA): TGTGCCAGCAGCCAAGATAACTCGGGAGACAGGGTTCGCTACACCTTC. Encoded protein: CASSQDNSGDRVRYTF.

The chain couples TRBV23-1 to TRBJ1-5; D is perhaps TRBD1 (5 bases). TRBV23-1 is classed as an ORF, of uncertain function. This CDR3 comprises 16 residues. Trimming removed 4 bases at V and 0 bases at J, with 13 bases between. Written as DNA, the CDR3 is TGCGCCAGCAGTCGGTGTGGGGGGGATAGCAATCAGCCCCAGCATTTT. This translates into CASSRCGGDSNQPQHF.